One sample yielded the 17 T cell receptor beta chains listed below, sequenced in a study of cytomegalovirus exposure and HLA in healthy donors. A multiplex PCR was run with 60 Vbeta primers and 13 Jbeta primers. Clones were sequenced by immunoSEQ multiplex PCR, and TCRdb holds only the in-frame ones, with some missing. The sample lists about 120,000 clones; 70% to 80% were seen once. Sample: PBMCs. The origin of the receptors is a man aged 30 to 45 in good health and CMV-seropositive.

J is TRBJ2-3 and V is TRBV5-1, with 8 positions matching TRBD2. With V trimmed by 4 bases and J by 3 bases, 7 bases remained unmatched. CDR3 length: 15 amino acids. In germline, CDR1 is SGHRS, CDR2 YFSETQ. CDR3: CASSTGLAGTDTQYF. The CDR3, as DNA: TGCGCCAGCAGCACCGGACTAGCAGGGACAGATACGCAGTATTTT.

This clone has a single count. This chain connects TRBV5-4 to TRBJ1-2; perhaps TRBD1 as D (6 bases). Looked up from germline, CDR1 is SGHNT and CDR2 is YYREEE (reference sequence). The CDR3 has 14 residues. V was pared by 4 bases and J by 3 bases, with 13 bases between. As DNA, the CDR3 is TGTGCCAGCAGCCCCGGACAGCCCTACTATGGCTACACCTTC. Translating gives CASSPGQPYYGYTF. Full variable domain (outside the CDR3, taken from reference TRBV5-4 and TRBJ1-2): ETGVTQSPTHLIKTRGQQVTLRCSSQSGHNTVSWYQQALGQGPQFIFQYYREEENGRGNFPPRFSGLQFPNYSSELNVNALELDDSALYLCASSPGQPYYGYTFGSGTRLTVV.

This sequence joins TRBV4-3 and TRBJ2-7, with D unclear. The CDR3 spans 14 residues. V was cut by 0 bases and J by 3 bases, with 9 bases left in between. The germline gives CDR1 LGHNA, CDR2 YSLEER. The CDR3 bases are TGCGCCAGCAGCCAAGAGGAGTTCCACTACGAGCAGTACTTC. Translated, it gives CASSQEEFHYEQYF.

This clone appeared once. CDR3 in DNA: TGTGCCAGCAGTTTGGCCGGGAGCTCCTACGAGCAGTACTTC. This translates into CASSLAGSSYEQYF. This sequence joins TRBV28 and TRBJ2-7; maybe TRBD2 (6 bases). V lost 3 bases and J lost 0, with 9 bases in between. The germline V gene has CDR1 MDHEN and CDR2 SYDVKM. The CDR3 contains 14 residues.

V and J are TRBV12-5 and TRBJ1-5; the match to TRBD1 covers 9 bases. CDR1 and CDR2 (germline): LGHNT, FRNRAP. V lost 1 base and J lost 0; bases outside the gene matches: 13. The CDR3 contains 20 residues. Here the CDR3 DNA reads TGTGCTAGTGGTTTGGCCCGGGACAGGGAACAAATATATAGCAATCAGCCCCAGCATTTT. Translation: CASGLARDREQIYSNQPQHF. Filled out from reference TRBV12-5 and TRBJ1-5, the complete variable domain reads DARVTQTPRHKVTEMGQEVTMRCQPILGHNTVFWYRQTMMQGLELLAYFRNRAPLDDSGMPKDRFSAEMPDATLATLKIQPSEPRDSAVYFCASGLARDREQIYSNQPQHFGDGTRLSIL.

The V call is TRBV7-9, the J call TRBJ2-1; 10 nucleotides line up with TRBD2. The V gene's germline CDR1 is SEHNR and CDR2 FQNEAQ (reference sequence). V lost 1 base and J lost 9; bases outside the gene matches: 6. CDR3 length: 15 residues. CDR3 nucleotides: TGTGCCAGCAGCTTAGAGGCTAGCGGGAGAGGTGAGCAGTTCTTC. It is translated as CASSLEASGRGEQFF.

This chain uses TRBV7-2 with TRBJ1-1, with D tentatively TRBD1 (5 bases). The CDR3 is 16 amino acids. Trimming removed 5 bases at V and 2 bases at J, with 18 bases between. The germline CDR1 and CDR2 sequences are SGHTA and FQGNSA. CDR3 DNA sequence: TGTGCCAGCAGCCCCACCAGGGATGATCACAACACTGAAGCTTTCTTT. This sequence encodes CASSPTRDDHNTEAFF. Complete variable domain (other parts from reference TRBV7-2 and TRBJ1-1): GAGVSQSPSNKVTEKGKDVELRCDPISGHTALYWYRQSLGQGLEFLIYFQGNSAPDKSGLPSDRFSAERTGGSVSTLTIQRTQQEDSAVYLCASSPTRDDHNTEAFFGQGTRLTVV.

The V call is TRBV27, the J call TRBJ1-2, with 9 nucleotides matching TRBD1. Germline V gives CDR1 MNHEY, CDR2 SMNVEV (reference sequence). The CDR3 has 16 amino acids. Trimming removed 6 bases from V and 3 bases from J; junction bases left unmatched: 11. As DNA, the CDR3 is TGTGCCAGCAGACGCCGGACAGGGGAAGTGGACTATGGCTACACCTTC. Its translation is CASRRRTGEVDYGYTF.

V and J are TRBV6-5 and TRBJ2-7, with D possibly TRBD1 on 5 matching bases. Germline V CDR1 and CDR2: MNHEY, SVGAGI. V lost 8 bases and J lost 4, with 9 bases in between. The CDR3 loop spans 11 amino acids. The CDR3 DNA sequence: TGTGCCAGCGTCAAGGGGTACGAGCAGTACTTC. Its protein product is CASVKGYEQYF.

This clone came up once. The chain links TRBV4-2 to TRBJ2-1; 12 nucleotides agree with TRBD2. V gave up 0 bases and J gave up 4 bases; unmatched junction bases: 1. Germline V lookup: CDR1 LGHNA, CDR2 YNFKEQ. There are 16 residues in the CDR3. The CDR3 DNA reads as TGTGCCAGCAGCCAAGATACTAGCGGGGGGTACAATGAGCAGTTCTTC. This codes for CASSQDTSGGYNEQFF.

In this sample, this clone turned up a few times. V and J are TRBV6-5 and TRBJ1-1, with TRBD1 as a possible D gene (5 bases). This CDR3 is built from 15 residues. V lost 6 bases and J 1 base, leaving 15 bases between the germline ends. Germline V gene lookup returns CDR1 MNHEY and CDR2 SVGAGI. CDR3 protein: CASSYDSRTNTEAFF. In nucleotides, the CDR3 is TGTGCCAGCAGCTATGACAGCAGGACGAACACTGAAGCTTTCTTT.

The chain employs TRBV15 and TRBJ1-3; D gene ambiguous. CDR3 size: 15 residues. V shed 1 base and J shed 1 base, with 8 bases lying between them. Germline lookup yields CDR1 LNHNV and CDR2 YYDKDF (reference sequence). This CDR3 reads CATSRGGSSGNTIYF. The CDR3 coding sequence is TGTGCCACCAGCAGAGGCGGATCGTCTGGAAACACCATATATTTT. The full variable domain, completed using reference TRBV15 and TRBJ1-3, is DAMVIQNPRYQVTQFGKPVTLSCSQTLNHNVMYWYQQKSSQAPKLLFHYYDKDFNNEADTPDNFQSRRPNTSFCFLDIRSPGLGDTAMYLCATSRGGSSGNTIYFGEGSWLTVV.

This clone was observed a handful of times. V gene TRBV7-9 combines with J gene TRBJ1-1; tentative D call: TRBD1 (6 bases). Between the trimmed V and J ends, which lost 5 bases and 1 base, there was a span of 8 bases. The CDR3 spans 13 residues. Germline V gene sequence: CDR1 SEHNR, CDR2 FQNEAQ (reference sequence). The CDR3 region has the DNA TGTGCCAGCAGCATGACAGGGAACACTGAAGCTTTCTTT. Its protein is CASSMTGNTEAFF.

The CDR3 loop reads CASSDQGADYEQYF. The CDR3 region has the DNA TGTGCCAGCAGTGACCAGGGGGCTGACTACGAGCAGTACTTC. The V call is TRBV2, the J call TRBJ2-7; TRBD1 agrees at 8 bases. From germline, CDR1 is SNHLY and CDR2 FYNNEI. The CDR3 covers 14 residues. V trimming: 3 bases; J trimming: 3 bases; junction bases outside the gene matches: 4.

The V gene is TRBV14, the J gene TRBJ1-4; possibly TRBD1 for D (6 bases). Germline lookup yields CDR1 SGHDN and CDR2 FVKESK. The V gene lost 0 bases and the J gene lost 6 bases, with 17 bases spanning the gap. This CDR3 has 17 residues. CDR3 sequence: CASSQDATGFRDEKLFF. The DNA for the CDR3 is TGTGCCAGCAGCCAAGATGCCACAGGGTTTCGGGATGAAAAACTGTTTTTT.

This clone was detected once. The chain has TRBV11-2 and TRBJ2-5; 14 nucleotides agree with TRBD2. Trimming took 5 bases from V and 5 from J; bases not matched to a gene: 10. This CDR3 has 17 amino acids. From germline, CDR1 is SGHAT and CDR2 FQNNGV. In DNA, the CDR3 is TGTGCCAGCAGCATCCGACCGGGACTAGCGGGAGATGAGACCCAGTACTTC. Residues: CASSIRPGLAGDETQYF.

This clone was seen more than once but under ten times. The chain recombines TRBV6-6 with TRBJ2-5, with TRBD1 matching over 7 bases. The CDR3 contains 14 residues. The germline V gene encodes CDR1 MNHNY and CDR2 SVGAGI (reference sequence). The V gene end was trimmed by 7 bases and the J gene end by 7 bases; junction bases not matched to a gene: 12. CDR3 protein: CASKETGAHWTQYF. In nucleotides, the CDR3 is TGTGCCAGCAAAGAAACAGGGGCCCACTGGACCCAGTACTTC.